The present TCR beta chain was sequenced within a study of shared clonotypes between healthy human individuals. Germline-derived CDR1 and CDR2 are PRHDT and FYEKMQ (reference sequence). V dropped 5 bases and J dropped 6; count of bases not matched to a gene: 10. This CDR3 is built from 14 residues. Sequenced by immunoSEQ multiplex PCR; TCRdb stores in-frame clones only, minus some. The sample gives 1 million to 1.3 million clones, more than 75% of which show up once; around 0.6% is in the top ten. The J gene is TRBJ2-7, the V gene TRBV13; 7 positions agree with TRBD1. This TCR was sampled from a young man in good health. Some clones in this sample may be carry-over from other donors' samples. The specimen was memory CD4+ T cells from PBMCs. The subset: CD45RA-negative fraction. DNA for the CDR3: TGTGCCAGCAGCGTCTACAGGGGAGTCGGCGAGCAGTACTTC. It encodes CASSVYRGVGEQYF.